One and the same sample provided the 10 T cell receptor beta chains below, sequenced in a study of early T cells in non-severe SARS-CoV-2 infection. In TCRdb, the 5' RACE reads were re-called with MiXCR into one record per CDR3 protein. This table has some 46,000 distinct CDR3 sequences, 5.5% to 6.5% appearing once. Source material: whole blood. The origin of the receptors is an adult who was a healthcare worker with PCR-confirmed SARS-CoV-2 infection or an uninfected control (not recorded which).

The rearrangement links TRBV28 to TRBJ2-5; TRBD2 might be the D (6 bases). Trimming removed 2 bases at V and 8 bases at J, with 15 bases between. The CDR3 consists of 14 residues. Germline assignment: CDR1 MDHEN and CDR2 SYDVKM. Here the CDR3 DNA reads TGTGCCAGCAGTTTAGGTACAGGCGGGGACACCCAGTACTTC. This codes for CASSLGTGGDTQYF.

In the case of this clonotype: A much more abundant neighbour one base away suggests this may be a read error. The chain is built from TRBV12-3 or TRBV12-4 and TRBJ1-2; TRBD1 matches at 7 bases. The CDR3 is 15 residues long. Trimming cost V 3 bases and J 8 bases; bases outside gene matches: 12. CDR3 coding DNA: TGTGCCAGCAGTTTGGCTGGGACAGCCCGTGTGGGCTACACCTTC. This codes for CASSLAGTARVGYTF.

On this clonotype: One base away lies a much larger clone, so this may be a sequencing read error. The genes are TRBV6-6 and TRBJ2-7, with D perhaps TRBD1 (5 bases). Germline lookup yields CDR1 MNHNY and CDR2 SVGAGI (reference sequence). This CDR3 contains 15 residues. This CDR3 reads CVTSNTGRYSYEQYF. The CDR3 coding sequence is TGTGTCACCTCGAATACAGGACGTTATTCCTACGAGCAGTACTTC.

This clonotype was seen ten or more times. The chain couples TRBV18 to TRBJ2-3; D remains ambiguous. The CDR3 spans 13 residues. V gave up 3 bases and J gave up 0 bases, with 4 bases separating them. Germline V gene data show CDR1 as KGHSH and CDR2 as LQKENI. CDR3 coding DNA: TGTGCCAGCTCACCGGCTAGCACAGATACGCAGTATTTT. Residues: CASSPASTDTQYF.

This clonotype has only a few counts. J is TRBJ2-1 and V is TRBV12-3 or TRBV12-4, with 7 nucleotides matching TRBD2. V lost 6 bases, J lost 0 bases, and 5 bases stayed unmatched. The CDR3 runs to 15 residues. The CDR3 loop is CASRAGLSSYNEQFF. The CDR3 nucleotides read TGTGCCAGCAGAGCGGGGCTTAGCTCCTACAATGAGCAGTTCTTC.

This clonotype came up many times. The chain couples TRBV10-2 to TRBJ2-5; perhaps TRBD1 as D (5 bases). The CDR3 loop spans 13 amino acids. The germline CDR1 and CDR2 sequences are WSHSY and SAAADI. Trimming shortened V by 0 bases and J by 4 bases, and 6 bases separated the two germline ends. The CDR3 sequence is CASSESDRETQYF. In nucleotides, the CDR3 is TGCGCCAGCAGTGAGTCCGACAGAGAGACCCAGTACTTC.

V gene TRBV27 combines with J gene TRBJ2-7; D perhaps matches TRBD1 (5 bases). Germline values: CDR1 MNHEY, CDR2 SMNVEV (reference sequence). The CDR3 runs 15 residues. V gave up 2 bases and J gave up 0 bases, with 11 bases separating them. Written as DNA, the CDR3 is TGTGCCAGCAGTTTAGTGGCAGGGTCCTCCTACGAGCAGTACTTC. Translation gives CASSLVAGSSYEQYF.

This clonotype was seen ten or more times. The V call is TRBV19, the J call TRBJ2-3; D gene uncertain. The V end was cut by 5 bases, the J end by 7 bases, with 13 bases between. Germline V gene data show CDR1 as LNHDA and CDR2 as SQIVND (reference sequence). The CDR3 consists of 13 residues. In DNA, the CDR3 is TGTGCCAGTAGTTGGCGCAGTTCGAATACGCAGTATTTT. Translated: CASSWRSSNTQYF.

This clonotype has ten or more counts. The J gene is TRBJ2-7, the V gene TRBV3-1; TRBD2 matches 9 bases. V gave up 5 bases and J gave up 2 bases; unmatched junction bases: 4. CDR3 length equals 14 residues. The V gene's germline CDR1 is LGHDT and CDR2 YNNKEL (reference sequence). CDR3 sequence reads: CASSSSGETYEQYF. DNA for the CDR3: TGTGCCAGCAGCTCTAGCGGGGAAACCTACGAGCAGTACTTC.

This clonotype was counted at least ten times. The chain employs TRBV19 and TRBJ2-3, with a weak D call TRBD1 (6 bases). The germline V and J ends were trimmed by 4 bases and 6 bases, with 14 bases remaining between them. Germline assignment: CDR1 LNHDA and CDR2 SQIVND (reference sequence). CDR3 length: 14 residues. In DNA, the CDR3 is TGTGCCAGTAGTACCAGACAGGACCGTGATACGCAGTATTTT. It is translated as CASSTRQDRDTQYF.